This TCR beta chain was found in a study of shared clonotypes between healthy human individuals. Terminally differentiated effector memory CD45RA+ cells were excluded by CCR7 positive selection of CD45RO-negative cells. Donors were Caucasian adults residing in Nashville, Tennessee, USA. The V gene lost 0 bases and the J gene lost 4 bases, with 10 bases spanning the gap. The CDR3 covers 15 residues. Germline V gene lookup returns CDR1 LNHDA and CDR2 SQIVND (reference sequence). A remark on this clone: The antigen remains unidentified.

Template for every sorted-subset replicate PCR totaled around 210 ng DNA, some 30,000 T cell genomes. As processed by the authors: Filtering differed for immunoSEQ, which gave only junction sequences without quality scores. The assay was immunoSEQ multiplex PCR, and TCRdb's table has in-frame clones only and misses some. That table supplies the V and J calls and clone size; D and trimming were determined from the DNA. The sample records nearly 2 million clones, around 96% being singletons. The study, taken as a whole, reports: Against clonotypes common to all four donors, non-shared ones had lower generation probabilities.

The clonotype originates from a man between 18 and 35 years old in good health. J is TRBJ1-5 and V is TRBV19; D is possibly TRBD1 (5 bases). Sequencing was carried out using naive CD8+ T cells sorted from blood. As DNA, the CDR3 is TGTGCCAGTAGTATAGAGCCAGGGATGAATCAGCCCCAGCATTTT. Protein sequence: CASSIEPGMNQPQHF.